Listed here are 8 T cell receptor beta chains from one sample, sequenced in a study of response to subunit inactivated influenza vaccine. TCRdb reprocessed the RT-PCR reads with MiXCR, giving one entry per CDR3 protein. The data show about 540,000 distinct CDR3 sequences, less than 25% seen once. These data are also associated with another study on T cells expressing NK-cell markers. That source adds: UMIs were included in TCR beta cDNA generated by 5'RACE template switching.

The source was CD4+ T cells sorted from PBMCs, collected 11 to 12 days after vaccination. The origin of the receptors is a man aged 50 to 59 who received an inactivated influenza vaccine.

The DNA for the CDR3 is TGCAGTGCTAGAGATCCCGGGACTACAGATACGCAGTATTTT. Protein sequence: CSARDPGTTDTQYF. The V and J genes are TRBV20-1 and TRBJ2-3; possible D gene TRBD2, 6 bases. The V gene lost 0 bases and the J gene lost 3 bases, with 10 bases spanning the gap. Germline V lookup: CDR1 DFQATT, CDR2 SNEGSKA (reference sequence). The CDR3 spans 14 residues.

This rearrangement joins TRBV28 to TRBJ2-3, with D tentatively TRBD1 (6 bases). Germline CDR1 and CDR2: MDHEN and SYDVKM. CDR3 length equals 15 residues. Deletions cut 3 bases from V and 3 bases from J, with 13 bases between. The CDR3 coding sequence is TGTGCCAGCAGTTTTGGGGGCGCGAGTACAGATACGCAGTATTTT. Translating gives CASSFGGASTDTQYF. The complete variable domain, with remaining parts taken from reference TRBV28 and TRBJ2-3, reads DVKVTQSSRYLVKRTGEKVFLECVQDMDHENMFWYRQDPGLGLRLIYFSYDVKMKEKGDIPEGYSVSREKKERFSLILESASTNQTSMYLCASSFGGASTDTQYFGPGTRLTVL.

CDR3 nucleotide sequence: TGCAGTGCTAGAGAACTAGTAACCTACGAGCAGTACTTC. Its translation: CSARELVTYEQYF. The chain uses TRBV20-1 and TRBJ2-7; maybe TRBD2 (5 bases). The CDR3 totals 13 residues. Trimming pared 0 bases from V and 2 bases from J, leaving 8 bases between. CDR1 DFQATT and CDR2 SNEGSKA come from the germline V gene (reference sequence).

This chain links TRBV20-1 with TRBJ2-4, with D possibly being TRBD2 (6 bases). The CDR3 runs 15 residues. V lost 1 base and J lost 3, with 13 bases in between. Germline V gene sequence: CDR1 DFQATT, CDR2 SNEGSKA (reference sequence). The CDR3 loop is CSARGSGVSKNIQYF. The DNA of the CDR3 is TGCAGTGCTAGAGGCTCGGGAGTAAGCAAAAACATTCAGTACTTC.

This clonotype was counted a few times. The genes are TRBV20-1 and TRBJ1-1; the D is unclear. Per the germline V gene, CDR1 is DFQATT and CDR2 is SNEGSKA (reference sequence). Trimming cost V 1 base and J 3 bases, with 6 bases left between them. The CDR3 length is 12 residues. CDR3 in amino acids: CSARVGDTEAFF. CDR3 DNA sequence: TGCAGTGCTAGAGTTGGGGACACTGAAGCTTTCTTT.

The gene calls are TRBV7-3 and TRBJ1-1; D possibly corresponds to TRBD1 (5 bases). This CDR3 comprises 13 residues. Germline V CDR1 and CDR2: SGHTA, FQGTGA. V was cut by 1 base and J by 5 bases, with 8 bases left in between. The CDR3 sequence is CASSLNAGTEAFF. The DNA for the CDR3 is TGTGCCAGCAGCTTAAATGCAGGGACTGAAGCTTTCTTT.

V usage is TRBV6-4 and J usage is TRBJ2-1, with 10 bases identical to TRBD2. J lost 8 bases, V lost 4 bases, and 8 bases had no gene match. Germline V gives CDR1 MRHNA, CDR2 SNTAGT. The CDR3 consists of 15 residues. The CDR3 is CASSAEDSGGYEQFF. The CDR3 DNA sequence: TGTGCCAGCAGTGCGGAGGATAGCGGGGGGTATGAGCAGTTCTTC.

The chain links TRBV3-1 to TRBJ2-3; 8 bases line up with TRBD2. CDR1 and CDR2 (germline): LGHDT, YNNKEL (reference sequence). Unmatched junction bases numbered 6, after V lost 3 bases and J lost 7 bases. This CDR3 is built from 14 residues. The CDR3 loop reads CASSHSSGSNTQYF. CDR3 coding DNA: TGTGCCAGCAGCCATTCAAGCGGGAGTAATACGCAGTATTTT.